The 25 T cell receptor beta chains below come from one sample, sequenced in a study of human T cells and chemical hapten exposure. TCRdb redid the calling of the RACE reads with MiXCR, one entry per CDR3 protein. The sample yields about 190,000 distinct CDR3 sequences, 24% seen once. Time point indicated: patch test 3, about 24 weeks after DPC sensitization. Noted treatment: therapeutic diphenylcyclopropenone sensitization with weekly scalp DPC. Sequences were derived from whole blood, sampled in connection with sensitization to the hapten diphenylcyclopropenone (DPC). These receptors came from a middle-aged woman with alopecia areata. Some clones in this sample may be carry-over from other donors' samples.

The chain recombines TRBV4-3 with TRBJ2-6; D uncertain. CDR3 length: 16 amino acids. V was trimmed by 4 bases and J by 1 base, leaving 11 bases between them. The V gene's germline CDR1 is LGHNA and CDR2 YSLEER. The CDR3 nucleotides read TGCGCCAGCAGCCTCGCTTGGGATTCTGGGGCCAACGTCCTGACTTTC. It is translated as CASSLAWDSGANVLTF.

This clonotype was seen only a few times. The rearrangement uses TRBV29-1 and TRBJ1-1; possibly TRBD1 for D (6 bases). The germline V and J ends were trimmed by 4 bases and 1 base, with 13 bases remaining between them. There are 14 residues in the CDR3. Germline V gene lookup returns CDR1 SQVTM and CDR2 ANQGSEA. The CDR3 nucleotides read TGCAGCGTTGCTCGGGACACCGCGAACACTGAAGCTTTCTTT. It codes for CSVARDTANTEAFF.

The CDR3 loop is CASSPLAGGLNEQYF. The CDR3 nucleotides read TGTGCCAGCAGTCCCCTGGCGGGAGGGCTAAACGAGCAGTACTTC. The gene calls are TRBV27 and TRBJ2-7, with TRBD2 matching 9 bases. The trim removed 5 bases at V and 5 bases at J, leaving 10 bases unmatched. The CDR3 runs to 15 residues. The germline V gene encodes CDR1 MNHEY and CDR2 SMNVEV (reference sequence).

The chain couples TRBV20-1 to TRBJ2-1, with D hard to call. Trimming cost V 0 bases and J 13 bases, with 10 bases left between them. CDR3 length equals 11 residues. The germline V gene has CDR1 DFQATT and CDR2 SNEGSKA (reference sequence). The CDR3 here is CSARDPPLQFF. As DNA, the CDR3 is TGCAGTGCTAGAGATCCCCCACTTCAGTTCTTC.

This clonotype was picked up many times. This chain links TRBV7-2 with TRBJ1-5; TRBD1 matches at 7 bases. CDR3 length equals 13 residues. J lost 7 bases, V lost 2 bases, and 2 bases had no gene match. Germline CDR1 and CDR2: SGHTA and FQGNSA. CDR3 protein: CASSLQGVQPQHF. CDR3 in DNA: TGTGCCAGCAGCTTACAGGGGGTGCAGCCCCAGCATTTT.

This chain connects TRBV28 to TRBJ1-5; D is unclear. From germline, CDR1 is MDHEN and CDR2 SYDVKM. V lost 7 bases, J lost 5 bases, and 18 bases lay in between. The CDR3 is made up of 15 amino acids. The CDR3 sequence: CASTTRALGYQPQHF. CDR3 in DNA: TGTGCCAGCACCACGAGGGCCTTAGGTTATCAGCCCCAGCATTTT.

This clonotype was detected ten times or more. CDR3 bases: TGCGCCAGCAGCAACGCGGGAAGCACAGATACGCAGTATTTT. It yields the protein CASSNAGSTDTQYF. This chain uses TRBV5-1 with TRBJ2-3; D is possibly TRBD2 (6 bases). In germline, CDR1 is SGHRS, CDR2 YFSETQ. V was clipped by 4 bases and J by 0 bases, with 9 bases between them. The CDR3 totals 14 residues.

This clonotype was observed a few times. The CDR3 reads CASSDRAGTEAFF. The CDR3 DNA sequence: TGTGCCAGCAGCGACAGGGCAGGGACTGAAGCTTTCTTT. This chain connects TRBV6-5 to TRBJ1-1, with 7 bases that match TRBD1. This CDR3 has 13 residues. Germline lookup yields CDR1 MNHEY and CDR2 SVGAGI. J was trimmed by 5 bases and V by 6 bases; bases with no gene match: 6.

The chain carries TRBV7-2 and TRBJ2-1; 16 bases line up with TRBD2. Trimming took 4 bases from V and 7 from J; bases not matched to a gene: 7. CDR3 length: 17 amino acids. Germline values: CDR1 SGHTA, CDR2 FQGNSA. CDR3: CASSSGLAGGAANEQFF. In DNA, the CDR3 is TGTGCCAGCAGCTCGGGACTAGCGGGAGGGGCGGCGAATGAGCAGTTCTTC.

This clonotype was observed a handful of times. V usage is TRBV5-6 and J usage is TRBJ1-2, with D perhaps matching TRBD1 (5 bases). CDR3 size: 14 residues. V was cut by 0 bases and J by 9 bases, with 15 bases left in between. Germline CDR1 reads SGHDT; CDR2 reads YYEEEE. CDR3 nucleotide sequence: TGTGCCAGCAGCTTGGTCAAGGGGAGTATAAGCTACACCTTC. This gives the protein CASSLVKGSISYTF.

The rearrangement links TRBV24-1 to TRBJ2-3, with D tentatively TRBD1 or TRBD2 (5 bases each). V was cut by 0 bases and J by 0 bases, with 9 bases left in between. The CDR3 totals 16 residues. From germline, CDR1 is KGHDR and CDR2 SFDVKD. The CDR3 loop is CATSDLKGSSTDTQYF. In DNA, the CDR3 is TGTGCCACCAGTGATTTGAAGGGGAGTAGCACAGATACGCAGTATTTT.

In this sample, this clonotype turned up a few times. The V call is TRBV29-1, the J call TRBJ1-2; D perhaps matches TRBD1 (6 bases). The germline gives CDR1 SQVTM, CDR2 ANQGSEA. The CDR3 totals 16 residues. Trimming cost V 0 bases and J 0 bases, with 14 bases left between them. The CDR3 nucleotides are TGCAGCGTTGAAGATCGTTTCCGGACAGCTAACTATGGCTACACCTTC. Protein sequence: CSVEDRFRTANYGYTF.

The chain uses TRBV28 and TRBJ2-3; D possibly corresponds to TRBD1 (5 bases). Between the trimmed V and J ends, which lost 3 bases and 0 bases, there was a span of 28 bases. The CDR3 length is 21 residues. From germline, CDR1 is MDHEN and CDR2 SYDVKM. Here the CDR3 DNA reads TGTGCCAGCAGTTTGGGGCGTCGGGCGTACACACTCCGATCTAGCACAGATACGCAGTATTTT. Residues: CASSLGRRAYTLRSSTDTQYF. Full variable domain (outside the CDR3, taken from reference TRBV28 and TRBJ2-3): DVKVTQSSRYLVKRTGEKVFLECVQDMDHENMFWYRQDPGLGLRLIYFSYDVKMKEKGDIPEGYSVSREKKERFSLILESASTNQTSMYLCASSLGRRAYTLRSSTDTQYFGPGTRLTVL.

Here the CDR3 reads CASTKGTGGNTIYF. CDR3 DNA sequence: TGCGCCAGCACCAAAGGGACGGGAGGAAACACCATATATTTT. The chain couples TRBV5-1 to TRBJ1-3; tentatively, D is TRBD1 (5 bases). From germline, CDR1 is SGHRS and CDR2 YFSETQ. The CDR3 has 14 residues. V lost 6 bases to trimming and J lost 4 bases, with 14 bases between them.

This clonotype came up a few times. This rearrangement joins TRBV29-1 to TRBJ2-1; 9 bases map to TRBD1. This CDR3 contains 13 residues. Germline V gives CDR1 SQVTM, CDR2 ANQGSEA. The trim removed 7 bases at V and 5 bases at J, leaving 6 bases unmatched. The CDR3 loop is CSGRDRDNNEQFF. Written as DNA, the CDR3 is TGCAGCGGCCGGGACAGGGATAACAATGAGCAGTTCTTC.

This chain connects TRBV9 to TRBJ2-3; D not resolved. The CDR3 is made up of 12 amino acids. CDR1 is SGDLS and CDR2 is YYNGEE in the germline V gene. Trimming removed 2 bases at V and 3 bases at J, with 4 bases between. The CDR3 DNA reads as TGTGCCAGCAGCGTCCTTACAGATACGCAGTATTTT. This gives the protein CASSVLTDTQYF.

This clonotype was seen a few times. CDR3 protein: CASSLDREVEKLFF. The CDR3 coding sequence is TGTGCCAGCAGCTTGGACAGGGAGGTTGAAAAACTGTTTTTT. The rearrangement uses TRBV7-2 and TRBJ1-4; 8 bases agree with TRBD1. Germline V lookup: CDR1 SGHTA, CDR2 FQGNSA. This CDR3 spans 14 amino acids. Trimming cost V 3 bases and J 7 bases; bases outside gene matches: 4.

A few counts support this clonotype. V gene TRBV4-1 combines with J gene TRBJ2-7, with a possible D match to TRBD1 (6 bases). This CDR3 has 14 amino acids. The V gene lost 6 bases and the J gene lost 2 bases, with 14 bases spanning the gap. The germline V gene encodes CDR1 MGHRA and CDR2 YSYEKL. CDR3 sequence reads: CASRNPGHPYEQYF. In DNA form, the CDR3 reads TGCGCCAGCAGAAACCCGGGACACCCCTACGAGCAGTACTTC.

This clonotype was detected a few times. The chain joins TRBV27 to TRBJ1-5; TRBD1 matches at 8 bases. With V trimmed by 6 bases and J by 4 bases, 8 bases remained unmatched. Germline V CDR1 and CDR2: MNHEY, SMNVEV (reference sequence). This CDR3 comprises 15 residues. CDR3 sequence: CASRRSGGPNQPQHF. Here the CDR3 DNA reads TGTGCCAGCAGGCGATCAGGGGGCCCGAATCAGCCCCAGCATTTT.

This CDR3 is CASSLDAGVNQPQHF. The DNA for the CDR3 is TGTGCCAGCAGCTTAGACGCAGGGGTAAATCAGCCCCAGCATTTT. The rearrangement uses TRBV7-2 and TRBJ1-5; D may be TRBD1 (6 bases). The V end lost 1 base, the J end lost 4 bases, and 11 bases lay between the germline ends. CDR3 length: 15 residues. The germline gives CDR1 SGHTA, CDR2 FQGNSA.

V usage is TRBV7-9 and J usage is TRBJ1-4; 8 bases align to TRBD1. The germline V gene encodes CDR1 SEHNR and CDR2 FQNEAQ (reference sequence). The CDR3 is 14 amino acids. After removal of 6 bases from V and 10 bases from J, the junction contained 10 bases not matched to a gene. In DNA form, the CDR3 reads TGTGCCAGCAGTTCCGGGACAGGAGGCCGAAAACTGTTTTTT. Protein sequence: CASSSGTGGRKLFF.

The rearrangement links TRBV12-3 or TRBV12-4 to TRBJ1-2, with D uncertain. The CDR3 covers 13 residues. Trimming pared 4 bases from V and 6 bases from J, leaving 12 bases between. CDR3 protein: CASSSTRGHGYTF. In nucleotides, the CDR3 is TGTGCCAGCAGTTCGACGCGAGGACATGGCTACACCTTC.

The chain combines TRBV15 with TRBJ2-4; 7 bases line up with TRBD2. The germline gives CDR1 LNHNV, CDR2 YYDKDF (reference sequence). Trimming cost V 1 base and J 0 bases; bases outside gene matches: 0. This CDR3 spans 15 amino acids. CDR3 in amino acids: CATSRGGGAKNIQYF. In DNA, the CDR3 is TGTGCCACCAGCAGAGGGGGGGGAGCCAAAAACATTCAGTACTTC.

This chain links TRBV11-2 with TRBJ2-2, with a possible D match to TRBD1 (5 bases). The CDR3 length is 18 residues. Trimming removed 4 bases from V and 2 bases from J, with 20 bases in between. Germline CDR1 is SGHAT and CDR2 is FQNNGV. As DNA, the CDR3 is TGTGCCAGCAGCTCCGTTTTTCAGTACGACAGTAACACCGGGGAGCTGTTTTTT. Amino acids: CASSSVFQYDSNTGELFF.

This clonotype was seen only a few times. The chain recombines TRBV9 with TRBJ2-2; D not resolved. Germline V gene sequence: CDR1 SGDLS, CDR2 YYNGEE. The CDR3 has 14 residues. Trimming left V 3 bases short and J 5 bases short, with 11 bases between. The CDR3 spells CASSAHEKTGELFF. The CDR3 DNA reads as TGTGCCAGCAGCGCACACGAGAAAACCGGGGAGCTGTTTTTT.